The 21 T cell receptor beta chains reported below all come from one sample, sequenced in a study of graft-versus-host responses after intestinal transplantation. Sequenced by immunoSEQ multiplex PCR; TCRdb stores in-frame clones only, minus some. The sample carries 120,000 or so clones, 85% to 95% recorded once. Their antigen targets remain unknown. Here the sequenced sample was unstimulated CD8+ T cells sorted from spleen or lymph node cells, taken before intestinal transplant. Source of these receptors: a human donor who received an intestinal transplant.

J is TRBJ2-1 and V is TRBV5-4; no clear D. Germline lookup yields CDR1 SGHNT and CDR2 YYREEE (reference sequence). Trimming pared 5 bases from V and 5 bases from J, leaving 8 bases between. The CDR3 sequence is 12 residues long. The DNA of the CDR3 is TGTGCCAGCAGTGACGCAGACAATGAGCAGTTCTTC. It codes for CASSDADNEQFF.

In its sample, this clone was seen a few times. The chain uses TRBV7-9 and TRBJ2-7, with 8 bases lining up with TRBD1. The CDR3 contains 14 residues. Germline lookup yields CDR1 SEHNR and CDR2 FQNEAQ (reference sequence). J was trimmed by 4 bases and V by 4 bases; bases with no gene match: 6. The CDR3 DNA reads TGTGCCAGCAGCTCCGGGACAGGAACATACGAGCAGTACTTC. Translated, it gives CASSSGTGTYEQYF.

This clone was counted once. The J gene is TRBJ2-3, the V gene TRBV7-8; 7 bases line up with TRBD2. This CDR3 contains 17 residues. The junction had 7 bases not matched to a gene; V was cut back by 1 base and J by 0 bases. From germline, CDR1 is SGHVS and CDR2 FQNEAQ. CDR3 bases: TGTGCCAGCAGCTTAGGTCTTGGCGGGAGTAGCACAGATACGCAGTATTTT. This translates into CASSLGLGGSSTDTQYF.

Turning to this clone: The junction differs from germline at one of its ends, possibly a read error. This specimen includes other DNA sequences encoding the same CDR3. The chain couples TRBV4-1 to TRBJ1-1, with unresolved D. The CDR3 extends over 16 amino acids. Germline lookup yields CDR1 MGHRA and CDR2 YSYEKL. The CDR3 loop reads CASSQVTGSMNTEAFF. CDR3 DNA sequence: TGCGCCAGCAGCCAAGTTACCGGGTCTATGAACACTGAAGCCTTCTTT.

This chain uses TRBV10-2 with TRBJ2-3, with a tentative D call TRBD2 (6 bases). The germline gives CDR1 WSHSY, CDR2 SAAADI. The V end lost 6 bases, the J end lost 4 bases, and 14 bases lay between the germline ends. The length of the CDR3 is 14 residues. CDR3 DNA: TGCGCCAGCAGAGAGGACCCGGGGGCAGATACGCAGTATTTT. Translation gives CASREDPGADTQYF.

The chain recombines TRBV7-9 with TRBJ2-3, with TRBD2 identical over 10 bases. This CDR3 is 14 amino acids long. Trimming removed 5 bases from V and 5 bases from J; junction bases left unmatched: 4. Germline CDR1 reads SEHNR; CDR2 reads FQNEAQ (reference sequence). CDR3 sequence reads: CASSQEREGDTQYF. DNA of the CDR3: TGTGCCAGCAGCCAGGAGCGGGAGGGAGATACGCAGTATTTT.

This clone was recorded once. The V call is TRBV19, the J call TRBJ2-5, with 9 bases matching TRBD2. The CDR3 is 17 residues long. V shed 2 bases, J shed 3 bases, and the junction held 10 bases outside the gene matches. Germline V gives CDR1 LNHDA, CDR2 SQIVND (reference sequence). The CDR3 loop is CASSIKGGRVRKETQYF. CDR3 bases: TGTGCCAGTAGTATAAAAGGCGGGAGGGTCCGAAAAGAGACCCAGTACTTC.

Points on this clone: Other DNA sequences in the sample encode the same CDR3. The chain links TRBV29-1 to TRBJ2-3, with D perhaps matching TRBD2 (6 bases). This CDR3 has 13 amino acids. V was clipped by 3 bases and J by 2 bases, with 9 bases between them. Germline V gene sequence: CDR1 SQVTM, CDR2 ANQGSEA. DNA for the CDR3: TGCAGCGTTGAGGAGGGCTCCACAGATACGCAGTATTTT. Encoded protein: CSVEEGSTDTQYF.

The chain uses TRBV6-6 and TRBJ2-4, with a possible D match to TRBD2 (7 bases). The germline CDR1 and CDR2 sequences are MNHNY and SVGAGI (reference sequence). Between the trimmed V and J ends, which lost 8 bases and 7 bases, there was a span of 15 bases. CDR3 size: 13 residues. The CDR3 spells CASCSRGANIQYF. CDR3 bases: TGTGCCAGCTGTAGCCGGGGGGCCAACATTCAGTACTTC.

This sequence joins TRBV19 and TRBJ1-2; D is possibly TRBD1 (6 bases). This CDR3 has 17 amino acids. Deletions cut 6 bases from V and 5 bases from J, with 25 bases between. The germline V gene encodes CDR1 LNHDA and CDR2 SQIVND (reference sequence). In DNA form, the CDR3 reads TGTGCCAGTAGCCAGCCCATATATTCAGGGGAAGGGTATGGCTACACCTTC. It yields the protein CASSQPIYSGEGYGYTF.

This clone was seen once. The gene calls are TRBV6-1 and TRBJ1-2, with D perhaps TRBD1 (5 bases). In germline, CDR1 is MNHNS, CDR2 SASEGT. CDR3 length: 14 amino acids. V was clipped by 5 bases and J by 2 bases, with 12 bases between them. The CDR3 protein is CASSTRGDNYGYTF. In DNA, the CDR3 is TGTGCCAGCAGTACCCGGGGGGACAACTATGGCTACACCTTC.

This chain connects TRBV4-1 to TRBJ1-1; the D is unclear. Germline V gene sequence: CDR1 MGHRA, CDR2 YSYEKL. This CDR3 has 15 residues. With 0 bases removed from V and 7 bases from J, the gap between germline ends came to 15 bases. The chain's CDR3 is CASSQERVSSGEAFF. CDR3 DNA: TGCGCCAGCAGCCAAGAGAGAGTAAGTAGTGGTGAAGCTTTCTTT.

This chain connects TRBV15 to TRBJ1-3; 10 bases match TRBD1. The V gene end was trimmed by 3 bases and the J gene end by 2 bases; junction bases not matched to a gene: 1. CDR1 and CDR2 (germline): LNHNV, YYDKDF (reference sequence). This CDR3 has 15 residues. Here the CDR3 reads CATSRDRGTGNTIYF. Written as DNA, the CDR3 is TGTGCCACCAGCAGGGACAGGGGGACTGGAAACACCATATATTTT.

The V and J genes are TRBV7-6 and TRBJ2-1; TRBD1 matches at 7 bases. CDR1 and CDR2 (germline): SGHVS, FNYEAQ. This CDR3 is 10 amino acids long. V lost 11 bases, J lost 6 bases, and 1 base stayed unmatched. CDR3 nucleotide sequence: TGTGCCTCAGGGGGCAATGAGCAGTTCTTC. Translated, it gives CASGGNEQFF.

This sequence joins TRBV29-1 and TRBJ1-1; D is unresolved. The CDR3 totals 14 residues. Trimming pared 3 bases from V and 5 bases from J, leaving 16 bases between. Germline CDR1 SQVTM, CDR2 ANQGSEA. Here the CDR3 reads CSVDWADLTTEAFF. In DNA form, the CDR3 reads TGCAGCGTTGATTGGGCAGATTTGACAACTGAAGCTTTCTTT.

This chain uses TRBV5-1 with TRBJ2-1; the D is unclear. V was shortened by 5 bases and J by 0 bases, with 6 bases between the two germline ends. This CDR3 region has 13 residues. Germline V gene data show CDR1 as SGHRS and CDR2 as YFSETQ. The DNA for the CDR3 is TGCGCCAGCAGGGTTAGCTCCTACAATGAGCAGTTCTTC. Translation gives CASRVSSYNEQFF.

J is TRBJ2-7 and V is TRBV27; D is perhaps TRBD1 or TRBD2 (5 bases each). CDR3 length equals 14 residues. V lost 4 bases and J lost 0, with 10 bases in between. The germline V gene has CDR1 MNHEY and CDR2 SMNVEV (reference sequence). As DNA, the CDR3 is TGTGCCAGCAGTTCCGCAGGGAGCTCCTACGAGCAGTACTTC. This encodes CASSSAGSSYEQYF.

V gene TRBV10-3 combines with J gene TRBJ2-2; TRBD1 or TRBD2 may be the D gene (5 bases each). V lost 10 bases and J lost 2, with 17 bases in between. From germline, CDR1 is ENHRY and CDR2 SYGVKD. CDR3 length: 15 residues. The CDR3 here is CATMAGTENTGELFF. DNA for the CDR3: TGTGCCACTATGGCTGGGACGGAAAACACCGGGGAGCTGTTTTTT.

The chain joins TRBV6-5 to TRBJ1-2; D call uncertain. V lost 5 bases to trimming and J lost 8 bases, with 12 bases between them. Germline V gene data show CDR1 as MNHEY and CDR2 as SVGAGI. This CDR3 is 12 amino acids long. The CDR3 region is CASSPRPEGYTF. As DNA, the CDR3 is TGTGCCAGCAGTCCCCGACCGGAGGGCTACACCTTC.

This clone was observed a handful of times. V is TRBV19 and J is TRBJ2-7, with 8 bases that match TRBD2. The trim removed 4 bases at V and 0 bases at J, leaving 2 bases unmatched. Germline V lookup: CDR1 LNHDA, CDR2 SQIVND (reference sequence). This CDR3 region has 14 residues. This CDR3 is CASSTGGLSYEQYF. The DNA for the CDR3 is TGTGCCAGTAGTACGGGAGGGCTCTCCTACGAGCAGTACTTC.

The V gene is TRBV2, the J gene TRBJ1-1; TRBD1 matches at 12 bases. The ends lost 6 bases at V and 7 bases at J; junction bases unmatched: 9. The CDR3 is 15 amino acids. Looked up from germline, CDR1 is SNHLY and CDR2 is FYNNEI. This CDR3 is CASREGGTGGFEAFF. CDR3 in DNA: TGTGCCAGCAGGGAGGGGGGGACAGGGGGCTTTGAAGCTTTCTTT.